The sequence of this T cell receptor beta chain was determined in a study of long-term antiretroviral therapy in people with HIV. Overall study findings and caveats: After ART, diversity increased yet remained lower than transplant donor controls. Records did not include ART adherence, viral resistance or therapy changes. HIV repertoires spanned narrower CDR3 length ranges than controls.

Deletions cut 4 bases from V and 1 base from J, with 26 bases between. This CDR3 contains 20 residues. Germline V gene sequence: CDR1 LGHNA, CDR2 YSLEER. A v3.0 immunoSEQ assay was performed at survey level. Using immunoSEQ multiplex PCR, the repertoire was profiled, and TCRdb retains in-frame clones only, with some absent. The table includes 30,000 to 35,000 clones, 70% to 90% detected once. The study drew at least one pre-ART and at least two post-ART PBMC samples from every donor. Concerning this clone: Its target is not known.

This clonotype was obtained from a young man with HIV. Sequencing was performed on unsorted PBMCs, taken 0.8 years before starting antiretroviral therapy. The rearrangement uses TRBV4-3 and TRBJ2-1; either TRBD1 or TRBD2 may fit D (6 bases each). The chain's CDR3 is CASSPRLGGGWGSSYNEQFF. CDR3 bases: TGCGCCAGCAGCCCCCGACTAGGAGGGGGGTGGGGGTCGTCCTACAATGAGCAGTTCTTC.